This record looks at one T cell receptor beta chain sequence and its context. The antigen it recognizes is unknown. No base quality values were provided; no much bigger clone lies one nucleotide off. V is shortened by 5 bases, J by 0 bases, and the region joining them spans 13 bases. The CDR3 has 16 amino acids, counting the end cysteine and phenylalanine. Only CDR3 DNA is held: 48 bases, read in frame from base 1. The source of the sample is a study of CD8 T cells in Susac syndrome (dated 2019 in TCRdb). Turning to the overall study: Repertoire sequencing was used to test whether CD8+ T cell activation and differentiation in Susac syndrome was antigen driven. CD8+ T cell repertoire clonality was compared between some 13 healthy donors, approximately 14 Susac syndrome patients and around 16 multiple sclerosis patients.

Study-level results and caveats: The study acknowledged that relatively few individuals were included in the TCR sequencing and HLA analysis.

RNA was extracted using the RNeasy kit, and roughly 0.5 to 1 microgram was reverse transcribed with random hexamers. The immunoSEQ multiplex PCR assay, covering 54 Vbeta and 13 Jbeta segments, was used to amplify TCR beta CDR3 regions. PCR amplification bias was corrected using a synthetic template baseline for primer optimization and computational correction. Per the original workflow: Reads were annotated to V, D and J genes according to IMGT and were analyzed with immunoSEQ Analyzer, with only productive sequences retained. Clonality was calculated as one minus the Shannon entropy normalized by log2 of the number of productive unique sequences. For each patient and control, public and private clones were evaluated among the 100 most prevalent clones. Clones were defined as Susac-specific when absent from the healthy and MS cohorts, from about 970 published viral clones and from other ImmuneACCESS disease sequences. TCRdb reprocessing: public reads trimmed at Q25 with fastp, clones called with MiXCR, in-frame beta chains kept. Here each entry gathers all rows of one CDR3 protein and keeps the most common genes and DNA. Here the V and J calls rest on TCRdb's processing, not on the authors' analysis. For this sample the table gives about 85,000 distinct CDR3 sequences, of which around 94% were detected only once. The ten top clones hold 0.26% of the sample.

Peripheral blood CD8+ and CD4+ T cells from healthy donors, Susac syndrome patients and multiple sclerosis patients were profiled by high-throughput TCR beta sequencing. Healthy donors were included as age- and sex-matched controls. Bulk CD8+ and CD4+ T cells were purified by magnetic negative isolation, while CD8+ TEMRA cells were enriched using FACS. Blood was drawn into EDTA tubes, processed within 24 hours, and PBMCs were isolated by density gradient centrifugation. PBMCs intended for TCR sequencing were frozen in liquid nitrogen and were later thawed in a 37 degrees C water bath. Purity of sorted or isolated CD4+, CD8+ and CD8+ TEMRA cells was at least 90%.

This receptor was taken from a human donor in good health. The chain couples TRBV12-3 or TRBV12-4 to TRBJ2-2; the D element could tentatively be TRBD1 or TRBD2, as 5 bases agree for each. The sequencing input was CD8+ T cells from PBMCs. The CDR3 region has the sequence CASSLERGANTGELFF. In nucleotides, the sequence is TGTGCCAGCAGTCTGGAGAGGGGAGCGAACACCGGGGAGCTGTTTTTT.